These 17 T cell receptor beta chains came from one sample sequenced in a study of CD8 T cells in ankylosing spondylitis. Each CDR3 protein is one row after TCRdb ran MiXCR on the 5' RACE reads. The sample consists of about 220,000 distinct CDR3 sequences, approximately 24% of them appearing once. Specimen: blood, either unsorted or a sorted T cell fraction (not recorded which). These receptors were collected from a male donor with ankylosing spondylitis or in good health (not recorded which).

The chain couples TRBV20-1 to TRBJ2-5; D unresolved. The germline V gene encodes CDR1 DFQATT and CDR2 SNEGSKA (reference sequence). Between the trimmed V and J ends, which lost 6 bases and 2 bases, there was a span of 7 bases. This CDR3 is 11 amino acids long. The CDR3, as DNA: TGCAGTGCCCACAGTCAAGAGACCCAGTACTTC. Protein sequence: CSAHSQETQYF.

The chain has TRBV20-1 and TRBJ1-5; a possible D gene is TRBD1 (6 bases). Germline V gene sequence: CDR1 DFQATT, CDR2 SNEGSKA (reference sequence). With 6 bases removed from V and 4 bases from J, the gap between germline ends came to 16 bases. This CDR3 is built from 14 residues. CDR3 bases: TGCAGTGCCAGAAACAGGGTGACGAATCAGCCCCAGCATTTT. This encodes CSARNRVTNQPQHF.

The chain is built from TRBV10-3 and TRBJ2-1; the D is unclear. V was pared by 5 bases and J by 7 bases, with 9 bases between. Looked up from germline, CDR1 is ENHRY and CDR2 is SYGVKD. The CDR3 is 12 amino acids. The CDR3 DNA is TGTGCCATCAGTCAGACGGCAAATGAGCAGTTCTTC. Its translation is CAISQTANEQFF.

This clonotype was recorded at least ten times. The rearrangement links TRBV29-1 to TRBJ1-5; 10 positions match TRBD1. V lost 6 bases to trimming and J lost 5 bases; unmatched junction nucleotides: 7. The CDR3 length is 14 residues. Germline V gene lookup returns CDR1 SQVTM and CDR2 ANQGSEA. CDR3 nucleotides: TGCAGCGTGTCCTCCGGGACAGGGGATCAGCCCCAGCATTTT. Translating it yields CSVSSGTGDQPQHF.

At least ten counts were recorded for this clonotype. The CDR3 sequence: CSAIPRKGGRKGETQYF. DNA of the CDR3: TGCAGTGCTATACCTCGCAAGGGGGGCCGGAAGGGGGAGACCCAGTACTTC. J is TRBJ2-5 and V is TRBV20-1, with D possibly called TRBD1 or TRBD2 (6 bases each). V was shortened by 4 bases and J by 5 bases, with 26 bases between the two germline ends. Germline V gives CDR1 DFQATT, CDR2 SNEGSKA (reference sequence). The CDR3 length is 17 residues.

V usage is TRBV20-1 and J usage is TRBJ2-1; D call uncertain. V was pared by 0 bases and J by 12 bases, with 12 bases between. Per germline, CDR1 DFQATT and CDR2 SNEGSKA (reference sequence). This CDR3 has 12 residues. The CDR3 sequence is CSARDPLAPQFF. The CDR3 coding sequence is TGCAGTGCTAGAGACCCATTAGCCCCGCAGTTCTTC.

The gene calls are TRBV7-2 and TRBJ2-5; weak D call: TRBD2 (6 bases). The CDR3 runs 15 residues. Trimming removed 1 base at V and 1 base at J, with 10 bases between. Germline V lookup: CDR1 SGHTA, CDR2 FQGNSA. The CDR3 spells CASSLDRGIQETQYF. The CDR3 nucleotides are TGTGCCAGCAGCTTAGATCGCGGGATCCAAGAGACCCAGTACTTC. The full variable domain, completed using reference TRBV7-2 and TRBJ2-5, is GAGVSQSPSNKVTEKGKDVELRCDPISGHTALYWYRQSLGQGLEFLIYFQGNSAPDKSGLPSDRFSAERTGGSVSTLTIQRTQQEDSAVYLCASSLDRGIQETQYFGPGTRLLVL.

CDR3 protein: CASSYSSTQETQYF. Written as DNA, the CDR3 is TGTGCCAGCAGTTACTCGAGTACTCAAGAGACCCAGTACTTC. The rearrangement uses TRBV6-5 and TRBJ2-5; D gene ambiguous. The CDR3 contains 14 residues. CDR1 and CDR2 from the germline V gene are MNHEY and SVGAGI. V lost 0 bases to trimming and J lost 2 bases, with 7 bases between them.

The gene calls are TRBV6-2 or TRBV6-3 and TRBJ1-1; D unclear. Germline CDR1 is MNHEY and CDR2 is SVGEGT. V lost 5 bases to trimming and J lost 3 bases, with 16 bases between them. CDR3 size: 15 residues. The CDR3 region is CASSPNSERDTEAFF. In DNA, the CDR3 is TGTGCCAGCAGTCCGAACAGTGAGAGGGACACTGAAGCTTTCTTT.

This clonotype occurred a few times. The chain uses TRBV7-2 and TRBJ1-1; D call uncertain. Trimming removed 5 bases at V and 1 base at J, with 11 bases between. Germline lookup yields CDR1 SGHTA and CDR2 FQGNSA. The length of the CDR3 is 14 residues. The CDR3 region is CASSPGLGNTEAFF. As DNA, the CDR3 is TGTGCCAGCAGCCCTGGGTTGGGGAACACTGAAGCTTTCTTT.

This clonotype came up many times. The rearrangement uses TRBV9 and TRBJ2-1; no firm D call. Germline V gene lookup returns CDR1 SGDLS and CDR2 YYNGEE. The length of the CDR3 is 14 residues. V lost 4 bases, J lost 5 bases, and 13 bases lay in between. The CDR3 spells CASSPRSSNNEQFF. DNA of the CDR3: TGTGCCAGCAGCCCCCGGAGCAGTAACAATGAGCAGTTCTTC.

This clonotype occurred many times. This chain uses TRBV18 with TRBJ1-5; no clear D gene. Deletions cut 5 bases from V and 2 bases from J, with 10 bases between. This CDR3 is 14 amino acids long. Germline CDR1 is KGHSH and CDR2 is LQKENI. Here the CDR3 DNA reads TGTGCCAGCTCAGCTAGTTGGGGCAATCAGCCCCAGCATTTT. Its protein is CASSASWGNQPQHF.

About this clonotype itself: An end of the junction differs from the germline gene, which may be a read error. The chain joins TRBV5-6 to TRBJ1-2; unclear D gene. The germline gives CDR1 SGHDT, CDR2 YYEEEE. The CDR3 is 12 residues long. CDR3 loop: CASNLDVDGYTF. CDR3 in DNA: TGTGCCAGCAACTTGGATGTTGATGGCTACACCTTC.

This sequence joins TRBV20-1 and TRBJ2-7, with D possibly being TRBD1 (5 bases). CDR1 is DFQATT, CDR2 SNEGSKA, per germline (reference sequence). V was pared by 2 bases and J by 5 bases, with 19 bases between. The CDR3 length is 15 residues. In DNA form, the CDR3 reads TGCAGTGCTAGAAGAGACGTGCAGGGTACCAACGAGCAGTACTTC. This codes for CSARRDVQGTNEQYF.

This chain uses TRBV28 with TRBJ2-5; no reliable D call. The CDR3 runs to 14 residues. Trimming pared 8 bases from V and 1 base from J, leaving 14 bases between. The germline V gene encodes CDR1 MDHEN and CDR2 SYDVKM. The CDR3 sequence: CASRSPGGQETQYF. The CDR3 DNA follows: TGTGCCAGCCGCTCTCCTGGTGGCCAAGAGACCCAGTACTTC.

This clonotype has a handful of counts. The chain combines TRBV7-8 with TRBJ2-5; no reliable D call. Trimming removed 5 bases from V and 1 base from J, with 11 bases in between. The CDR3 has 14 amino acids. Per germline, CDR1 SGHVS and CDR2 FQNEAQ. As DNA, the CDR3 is TGTGCCAGCAGCCGTAGGAAAGTCCAAGAGACCCAGTACTTC. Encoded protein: CASSRRKVQETQYF.

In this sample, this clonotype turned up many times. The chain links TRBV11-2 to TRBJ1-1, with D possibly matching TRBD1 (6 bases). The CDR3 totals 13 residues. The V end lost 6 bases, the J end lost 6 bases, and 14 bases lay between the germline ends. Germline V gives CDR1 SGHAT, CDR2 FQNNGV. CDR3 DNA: TGTGCCAGCAGTGTCCAGGGGAGGGCTGAAGCTTTCTTT. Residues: CASSVQGRAEAFF.